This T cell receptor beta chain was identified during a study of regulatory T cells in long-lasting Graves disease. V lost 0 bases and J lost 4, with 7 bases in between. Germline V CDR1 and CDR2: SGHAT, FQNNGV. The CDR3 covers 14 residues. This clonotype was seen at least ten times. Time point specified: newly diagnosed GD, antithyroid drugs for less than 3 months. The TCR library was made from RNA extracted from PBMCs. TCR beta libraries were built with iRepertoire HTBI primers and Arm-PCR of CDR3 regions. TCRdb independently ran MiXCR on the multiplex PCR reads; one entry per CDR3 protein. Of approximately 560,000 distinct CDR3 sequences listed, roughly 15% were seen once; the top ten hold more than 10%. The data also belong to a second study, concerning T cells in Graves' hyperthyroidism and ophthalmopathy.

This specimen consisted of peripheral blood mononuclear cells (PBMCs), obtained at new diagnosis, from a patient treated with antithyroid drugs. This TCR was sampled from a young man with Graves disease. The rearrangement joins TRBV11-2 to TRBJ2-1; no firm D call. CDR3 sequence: CASSLDRSYNEQFF. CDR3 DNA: TGTGCCAGCAGCTTAGATAGGAGTTACAATGAGCAGTTCTTC.